This is a list of T cell receptor beta chains from one sample in a study of blood T cells in healthy people across ages. TCRdb ran MiXCR on the 5' RACE reads and lists one entry per CDR3 protein. The data contain 800,000 or so distinct CDR3 sequences, around 45% of them singletons. Sequencing used blood. The source of these receptors is a man older than 75 in good health. Each CDR3 is given with its conserved first and last residue. The order of the fields is V gene, J gene, D gene, clone size, CDR3 DNA, CDR3 protein. The D gene is left open where the match is weak. Clone size is stated in some rows and not others, as once, few, many or a class when expanded.

>TRBV14|TRBJ2-5|TRBD1|NA
TGTGCCAGCAGCCAAGGACAGGGGGTTACCTACGAGCGGTACTTC
CASSQGQGVTYERYF
>TRBV28|TRBJ2-7|TRBD1|many
TGTGCCAGCAGTCCCGCGGGACAGGGATACGAGCAGTACTTC
CASSPAGQGYEQYF
>TRBV7-8|TRBJ2-3|NA|NA
TGTGCCAGCAGATTGAGTACTGCTGGTACGCAGTATTTT
CASRLSTAGTQYF
>TRBV5-1|TRBJ2-7|TRBD2|NA
TGCGCCTGCAGCCCTCGGACTAGCGGGTCCTCCTACGAGCAGTACTTC
CACSPRTSGSSYEQYF
>TRBV12-3/TRBV12-4|TRBJ2-7|TRBD1|NA
TGTGCCAGCAGTCGGGCAGGTACAGGGGTGAGAACCTACGAGCAGTACTTC
CASSRAGTGVRTYEQYF
>TRBV6-1|TRBJ1-5|NA|once
TGTGCCAGCAGTGAACCCGGGGTTCTCGGCAATCAGCCCCAGCATTTT
CASSEPGVLGNQPQHF
>TRBV4-3|TRBJ2-7|TRBD2|NA
TGCGCCAGCAGCCAAGGAGTTAGCGGGGGGTTGAGCTCCTACGAGCAGTACTTC
CASSQGVSGGLSSYEQYF
>TRBV29-1|TRBJ1-1|NA|NA
TGCAGCGTTGTTTTAATGAACACTGAAGCTTTCTTT
CSVVLMNTEAFF
>TRBV9|TRBJ2-7|TRBD1|NA
TGTGCCGGCGGGACAGGGCAGGGCTACGAGCAGTACTTC
CAGGTGQGYEQYF
>TRBV11-2|TRBJ1-4|TRBD1|NA
TGTGCCAGCAGCCCTTTTAGGGGGCTAACTGAAAAACTGTTTTTT
CASSPFRGLTEKLFF
>TRBV7-8|TRBJ2-5|TRBD2|NA
TGTGCCTGCAGCGCGCCGAGCGGGAGGATAGAGACCCAGTACTTC
CACSAPSGRIETQYF
>TRBV7-2|TRBJ2-1|NA|few
TGTGCCAGCAGCTTAACGTGGGGGGGGCGGAATGAGCAGTTCTTC
CASSLTWGGRNEQFF
>TRBV7-3|TRBJ2-6|NA|NA
TGTGCCAGCAGCTTAACTTCGCAGGAATCTGGGGCCAACGTCCTGACTTTC
CASSLTSQESGANVLTF
>TRBV20-1|TRBJ2-1|TRBD2|few
TGCAGTGCTAGAGATCTGAGCCTAGCGGGAGGGAAGGAGCAGTTCTTC
CSARDLSLAGGKEQFF
>TRBV5-1|TRBJ2-7|TRBD2|NA
TGCGCCAGCAGCTTGCGGGGGGGCGATTCCTACGAGCAGTACTTC
CASSLRGGDSYEQYF
>TRBV28|TRBJ1-1|TRBD1|NA
TGTGCCAGCAGTTCCTGGGGACAGGGTTTGTTGAACACTGAAGCTTTCTTT
CASSSWGQGLLNTEAFF
>TRBV5-1|TRBJ2-1|NA|NA
TGCGCCAGCAGCTTGGCCCTGGGGGGGCCTTACAATGAGCAGTTCTTC
CASSLALGGPYNEQFF
>TRBV30|TRBJ1-2|NA|NA
TGTGCCTGGAGTGTCCCGGGGGCTAACTATGGCTACACCTTC
CAWSVPGANYGYTF
>TRBV15|TRBJ2-3|NA|NA
TGTGCCACCAGCCTCATCAGCCCCCATACGCAGTATTTT
CATSLISPHTQYF
>TRBV10-3|TRBJ2-5|TRBD1|NA
TGTGCCACCGGCCGGACAGGTTCAATTCAAGAGACCCAGTACTTC
CATGRTGSIQETQYF
>TRBV14|TRBJ1-2|NA|NA
TGTGCCAGTAGCCAAGGAGGGAGCTCTAACTATGGCTACACCTTC
CASSQGGSSNYGYTF
>TRBV5-1|TRBJ2-1|TRBD2|once
TGCGCCAGCAGCCCCGGAACTAGCGGGAGCTTGGTACAATGGGATGAGCAGTTCTTC
CASSPGTSGSLVQWDEQFF